This passage covers 9 T cell receptor beta chains from one sample sequenced in a study of T-cell memory formation after mild COVID-19. TCRdb passed the 5' RACE reads through MiXCR, listing each CDR3 protein once. Here the sample spans roughly 58,000 distinct CDR3 sequences, more than 8% being singletons. The material sequenced was PBMCs or a T cell subset sorted from them (not recorded which). Source of these receptors: a man between 18 and 35 years old who had mild COVID-19 (a few samples of this study predate the infection). Cell type and time point are not known.

The chain joins TRBV5-6 to TRBJ2-7, with 8 bases matching TRBD1. V lost 0 bases, J lost 4 bases, and 3 bases stayed unmatched. CDR3 length: 14 residues. Germline CDR1 and CDR2: SGHDT and YYEEEE. The CDR3 region has the DNA TGTGCCAGCAGCTTGGGGACAGGGATGTACGAGCAGTACTTC. This sequence encodes CASSLGTGMYEQYF.

The genes are TRBV24-1 and TRBJ2-2; D possibly uses TRBD1 or TRBD2 (5 bases each). The CDR3 contains 12 residues. V shed 7 bases and J shed 6 bases, with 8 bases lying between them. Germline V gives CDR1 KGHDR, CDR2 SFDVKD. The CDR3 coding sequence is TGTGCCACCAGAGGGGACGCCGGGGAGCTGTTTTTT. Residues: CATRGDAGELFF.

This chain links TRBV7-3 with TRBJ2-5; 7 nucleotides agree with TRBD2. The germline gives CDR1 SGHTA, CDR2 FQGTGA. The CDR3 covers 15 residues. The V segment lost 3 bases and the J segment 6 bases; nucleotides outside the gene matches: 10. This chain's CDR3 is CASSFSQREGKTQYF. The CDR3 region has the DNA TGTGCCAGCAGCTTCTCCCAGAGGGAGGGGAAGACCCAGTACTTC.

The chain carries TRBV5-4 and TRBJ2-5; TRBD2 might be the D (6 bases). This CDR3 is 14 amino acids long. V was cut by 0 bases and J by 5 bases, with 11 bases left in between. Germline V gene data show CDR1 as SGHNT and CDR2 as YYREEE (reference sequence). Written as DNA, the CDR3 is TGTGCCAGCAGCTTGGGGGTTAGCGGCGAGACCCAGTACTTC. Translation: CASSLGVSGETQYF.

In its sample, this clonotype was seen many times. The V call is TRBV7-9, the J call TRBJ1-1; D is possibly TRBD1 (5 bases). CDR3 length: 13 amino acids. V was trimmed by 3 bases and J by 5 bases, leaving 10 bases between them. The germline V gene encodes CDR1 SEHNR and CDR2 FQNEAQ (reference sequence). CDR3 region: CASSLGTGTEAFF. The CDR3 DNA sequence: TGTGCCAGCAGCTTGGGTACAGGTACTGAAGCTTTCTTT.

This clonotype appeared a few times. V is TRBV5-1 and J is TRBJ2-2; a weak D match, TRBD1 (6 bases). Looked up from germline, CDR1 is SGHRS and CDR2 is YFSETQ. The CDR3 has 13 residues. Trimming pared 5 bases from V and 7 bases from J, leaving 12 bases between. CDR3 DNA: TGCGCCAGCAGGACAGGAGACGACGGGGAGCTGTTTTTT. It yields the protein CASRTGDDGELFF. Full variable domain (outside the CDR3, taken from reference TRBV5-1 and TRBJ2-2): KAGVTQTPRYLIKTRGQQVTLSCSPISGHRSVSWYQQTPGQGLQFLFEYFSETQRNKGNFPGRFSGRQFSNSRSEMNVSTLELGDSALYLCASRTGDDGELFFGEGSRLTVL.

The chain combines TRBV4-2 with TRBJ2-1; possible D gene TRBD2, 5 bases. This CDR3 has 17 residues. Deletions cut 1 base from V and 2 bases from J, with 15 bases between. Germline V gene data show CDR1 as LGHNA and CDR2 as YNFKEQ. CDR3 sequence: CASSQVEGGDAYNEQFF. The CDR3 bases are TGTGCCAGCAGCCAAGTAGAGGGCGGCGATGCCTACAATGAGCAGTTCTTC.

This CDR3 is CASSLVRGSAGELFF. In DNA, the CDR3 is TGTGCCAGCAGCTTAGTCAGGGGATCGGCCGGGGAGCTGTTTTTT. This chain links TRBV7-3 with TRBJ2-2; D is perhaps TRBD1 (6 bases). The V gene's germline CDR1 is SGHTA and CDR2 FQGTGA. Between the trimmed V and J ends, which lost 2 bases and 6 bases, there was a span of 13 bases. CDR3 length: 15 amino acids.

This clonotype was detected a few times. The gene calls are TRBV7-2 and TRBJ1-2, with D perhaps TRBD1 (6 bases). V lost 3 bases and J lost 2, with 13 bases in between. The CDR3 is 15 amino acids. The germline V gene has CDR1 SGHTA and CDR2 FQGNSA. CDR3 nucleotides: TGTGCCAGCAGCTTGTTCTGGGGGGCGAACTATGGCTACACCTTC. It yields the protein CASSLFWGANYGYTF.